Given below is one TCR beta chain in context. Participants spanned ages about 18 to 95 years and resided in fewer than 30 US areas. This entry is derived from a study of blood T cell repertoires in COVID-19. Overall study: Collection of acute and convalescent COVID-19 samples took place in the United States, Italy and Spain. T cells, B-cell-depleted T cells, or PBMCs provided the cDNA or gDNA that served as material.

The CDR3 consists of 16 residues. Trimming stripped 1 base from V and 4 bases from J, with 13 bases between. Germline V gives CDR1 SNHLY, CDR2 FYNNEI. Source study methods: Amplification from reference gene primers served as the basis for estimated nucleated cell counts. Method: immunoSEQ multiplex PCR; TCRdb's copy keeps in-frame clones and lacks some. Clone size and V and J calls were adopted from that table, with D and trimming inferred from the DNA. The sample yields some 200,000 clones, roughly 88% seen once. This clonotype originated in a woman aged 40 to 50 with acute COVID-19. Sequenced input: PBMCs or T cells enriched from blood (not recorded which). V gene TRBV2 combines with J gene TRBJ1-4; a weak D match, TRBD1 (5 bases). CDR3 protein: CASSEGRAGNNEKLFF. CDR3 sequence (DNA): TGTGCCAGCAGTGAAGGCAGGGCGGGAAATAATGAAAAACTGTTTTTT.